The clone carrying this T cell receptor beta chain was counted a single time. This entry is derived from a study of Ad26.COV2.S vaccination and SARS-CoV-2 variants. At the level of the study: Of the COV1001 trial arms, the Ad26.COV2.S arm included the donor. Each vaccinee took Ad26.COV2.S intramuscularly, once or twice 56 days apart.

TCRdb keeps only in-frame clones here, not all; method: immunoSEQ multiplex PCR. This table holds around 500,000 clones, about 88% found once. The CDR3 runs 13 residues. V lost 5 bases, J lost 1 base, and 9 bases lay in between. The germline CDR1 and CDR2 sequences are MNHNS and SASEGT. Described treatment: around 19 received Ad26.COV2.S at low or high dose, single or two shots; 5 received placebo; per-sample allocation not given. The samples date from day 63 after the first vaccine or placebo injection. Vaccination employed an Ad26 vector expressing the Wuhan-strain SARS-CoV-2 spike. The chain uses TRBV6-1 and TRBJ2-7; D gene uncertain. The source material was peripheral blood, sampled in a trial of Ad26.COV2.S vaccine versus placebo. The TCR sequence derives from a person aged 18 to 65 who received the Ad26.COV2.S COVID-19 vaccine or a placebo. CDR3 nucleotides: TGTGCCAGCAGTCTCGACGGGTCCTACGAGCAGTACTTC. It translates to CASSLDGSYEQYF.